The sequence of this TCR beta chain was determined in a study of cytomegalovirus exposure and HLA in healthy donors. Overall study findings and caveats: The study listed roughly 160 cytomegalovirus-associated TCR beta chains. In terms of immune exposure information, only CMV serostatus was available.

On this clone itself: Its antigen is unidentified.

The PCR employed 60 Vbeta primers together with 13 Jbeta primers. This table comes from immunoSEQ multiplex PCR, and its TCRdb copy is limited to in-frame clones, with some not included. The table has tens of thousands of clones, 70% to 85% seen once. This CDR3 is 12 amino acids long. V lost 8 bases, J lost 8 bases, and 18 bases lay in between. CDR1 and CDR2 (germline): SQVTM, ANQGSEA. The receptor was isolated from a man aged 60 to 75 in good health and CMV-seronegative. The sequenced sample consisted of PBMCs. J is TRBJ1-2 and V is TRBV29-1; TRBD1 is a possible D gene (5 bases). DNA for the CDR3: TGCAGCATCCGGGACTTAGTCGGCGGCTACACCTTC. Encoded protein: CSIRDLVGGYTF.